These 12 T cell receptor beta chains were all obtained from the same sample, sequenced in a study of blood T cells in healthy people across ages. Next came a second PCR, run for about 6 to 11 cycles, which used a sample-barcoded 5' primer along with a J-beta primer mix. Using its own MiXCR run on the 5' RACE reads, TCRdb lists one record per CDR3 protein. The sample carries around 790,000 distinct CDR3 sequences, 40% to 50% recorded once. The source material was blood. These receptors were collected from a man aged 60-69 years in good health.

The V call is TRBV4-1, the J call TRBJ2-2, with D unclear. This CDR3 spans 13 amino acids. The germline V and J ends were trimmed by 4 bases and 7 bases, with 10 bases remaining between them. The V gene's germline CDR1 is MGHRA and CDR2 YSYEKL. This CDR3 reads CASSPEPVGELFF. CDR3 bases: TGCGCCAGCAGCCCTGAGCCGGTCGGGGAGCTGTTTTTT.

Only a few counts were recorded for this clonotype. DNA of the CDR3: TGTGCCAGCTCACTTTGGGTAGCGGACGAGCAGTACTTC. Amino acids: CASSLWVADEQYF. The chain combines TRBV18 with TRBJ2-5; D might be TRBD2 (6 bases). The end of the DNA aligns better with TRBJ2-7, so the J call may be wrong. CDR1 is KGHSH and CDR2 is LQKENI in the germline V gene. There are 13 residues in the CDR3.

This chain connects TRBV28 to TRBJ1-5, with a possible D match to TRBD1 (5 bases). The germline V and J ends were trimmed by 5 bases and 7 bases, with 12 bases remaining between them. The germline gives CDR1 MDHEN, CDR2 SYDVKM. CDR3 length equals 13 residues. This CDR3 reads CASSPTRGQPQHF. In DNA form, the CDR3 reads TGTGCCAGCAGTCCCACCCGGGGGCAGCCCCAGCATTTT. The full variable domain, in which reference TRBV28 and TRBJ1-5 provide the parts outside the CDR3, is DVKVTQSSRYLVKRTGEKVFLECVQDMDHENMFWYRQDPGLGLRLIYFSYDVKMKEKGDIPEGYSVSREKKERFSLILESASTNQTSMYLCASSPTRGQPQHFGDGTRLSIL.

This rearrangement joins TRBV19 to TRBJ1-5, with D unresolved. CDR1 is LNHDA, CDR2 SQIVND, per germline (reference sequence). V was shortened by 4 bases and J by 5 bases, with 21 bases between the two germline ends. The CDR3 is made up of 17 amino acids. This chain's CDR3 is CASSTQPQRLLDQPQHF. In DNA, the CDR3 is TGTGCCAGTAGTACCCAACCCCAGCGGCTCCTAGATCAGCCCCAGCATTTT.

This clonotype has at least ten counts. The chain carries TRBV7-2 and TRBJ2-5; D remains unclear. The CDR3 contains 16 residues. The germline gives CDR1 SGHTA, CDR2 FQGNSA. Trimming pared 3 bases from V and 3 bases from J, leaving 17 bases between. CDR3: CASSFLGRRSKETQYF. In DNA form, the CDR3 reads TGTGCCAGCAGCTTTCTAGGGCGACGGTCAAAAGAGACCCAGTACTTC. Drawing the rest from reference TRBV7-2 and TRBJ2-5, the complete variable domain is GAGVSQSPSNKVTEKGKDVELRCDPISGHTALYWYRQSLGQGLEFLIYFQGNSAPDKSGLPSDRFSAERTGGSVSTLTIQRTQQEDSAVYLCASSFLGRRSKETQYFGPGTRLLVL.

V is TRBV5-1 and J is TRBJ1-2; D unclear. The germline CDR1 and CDR2 sequences are SGHRS and YFSETQ. V was shortened by 4 bases and J by 6 bases, with 13 bases between the two germline ends. CDR3 size: 13 residues. The CDR3 protein is CASSDFGRDGYTF. The CDR3 coding sequence is TGCGCCAGCAGCGATTTCGGACGGGATGGCTACACCTTC.

Regarding this clonotype: At one boundary the junction diverges from the germline segment, which might be a read error. The chain combines TRBV4-1 with TRBJ2-7; TRBD1 aligns across 9 bases. CDR1 is MGHRA and CDR2 is YSYEKL in the germline V gene. The CDR3 contains 16 residues. DNA of the CDR3: TGCGCCAGCAACCAAGGGACAGGGCGTTACTCCTACGAGCAGTACTTC. It is translated as CASNQGTGRYSYEQYF.

The genes are TRBV18 and TRBJ2-1; TRBD1 aligns across 9 bases. Unmatched junction bases numbered 7, after V lost 6 bases and J lost 7 bases. This CDR3 is built from 14 residues. Germline V CDR1 and CDR2: KGHSH, LQKENI. CDR3 protein: CASSRDRDGNEQFF. The DNA for the CDR3 is TGTGCCAGCTCGCGGGACAGGGATGGAAATGAGCAGTTCTTC.

This clonotype appeared a single time. The chain couples TRBV20-1 to TRBJ2-7; 10 bases are shared with TRBD1. The end of the DNA is better explained by TRBJ2-5, so the J call may be wrong. This CDR3 comprises 15 residues. Germline loops: CDR1 DFQATT, CDR2 SNEGSKA (reference sequence). Here the CDR3 reads CSARVLDRGSETQYF. In nucleotides, the CDR3 is TGCAGTGCTAGAGTATTGGACAGGGGGAGTGAGACCCAGTACTTC.

The chain uses TRBV6-1 and TRBJ2-1; 10 nucleotides align to TRBD1. V shed 8 bases, J shed 0 bases, and the junction held 16 bases outside the gene matches. From germline, CDR1 is MNHNS and CDR2 SASEGT. The CDR3 is 19 amino acids. CDR3 region: CASGKRDRGLKSSYNEQFF. CDR3 nucleotides: TGTGCCAGCGGGAAGAGGGACAGGGGCCTAAAGAGCTCCTACAATGAGCAGTTCTTC.

CDR3 bases: TGTGCCAGCAGCCCCGGACTAGCGGGGGTTCCGGCGCAGTTCTTC. Its translation is CASSPGLAGVPAQFF. The genes are TRBV2 and TRBJ2-1, with TRBD2 matching over 13 bases. V was pared by 6 bases and J by 12 bases, with 11 bases of the junction left unmatched. The CDR3 extends over 15 amino acids. The germline V gene encodes CDR1 SNHLY and CDR2 FYNNEI.

Many counts were recorded for this clonotype. J is TRBJ2-5 and V is TRBV12-3 or TRBV12-4, with D perhaps matching TRBD1 (5 bases). The CDR3 runs to 13 residues. V lost 3 bases, J lost 2 bases, and 7 bases lay in between. CDR3 coding DNA: TGTGCCAGCAGTTTCCAGGGTCAAGAGACCCAGTACTTC. It codes for CASSFQGQETQYF.